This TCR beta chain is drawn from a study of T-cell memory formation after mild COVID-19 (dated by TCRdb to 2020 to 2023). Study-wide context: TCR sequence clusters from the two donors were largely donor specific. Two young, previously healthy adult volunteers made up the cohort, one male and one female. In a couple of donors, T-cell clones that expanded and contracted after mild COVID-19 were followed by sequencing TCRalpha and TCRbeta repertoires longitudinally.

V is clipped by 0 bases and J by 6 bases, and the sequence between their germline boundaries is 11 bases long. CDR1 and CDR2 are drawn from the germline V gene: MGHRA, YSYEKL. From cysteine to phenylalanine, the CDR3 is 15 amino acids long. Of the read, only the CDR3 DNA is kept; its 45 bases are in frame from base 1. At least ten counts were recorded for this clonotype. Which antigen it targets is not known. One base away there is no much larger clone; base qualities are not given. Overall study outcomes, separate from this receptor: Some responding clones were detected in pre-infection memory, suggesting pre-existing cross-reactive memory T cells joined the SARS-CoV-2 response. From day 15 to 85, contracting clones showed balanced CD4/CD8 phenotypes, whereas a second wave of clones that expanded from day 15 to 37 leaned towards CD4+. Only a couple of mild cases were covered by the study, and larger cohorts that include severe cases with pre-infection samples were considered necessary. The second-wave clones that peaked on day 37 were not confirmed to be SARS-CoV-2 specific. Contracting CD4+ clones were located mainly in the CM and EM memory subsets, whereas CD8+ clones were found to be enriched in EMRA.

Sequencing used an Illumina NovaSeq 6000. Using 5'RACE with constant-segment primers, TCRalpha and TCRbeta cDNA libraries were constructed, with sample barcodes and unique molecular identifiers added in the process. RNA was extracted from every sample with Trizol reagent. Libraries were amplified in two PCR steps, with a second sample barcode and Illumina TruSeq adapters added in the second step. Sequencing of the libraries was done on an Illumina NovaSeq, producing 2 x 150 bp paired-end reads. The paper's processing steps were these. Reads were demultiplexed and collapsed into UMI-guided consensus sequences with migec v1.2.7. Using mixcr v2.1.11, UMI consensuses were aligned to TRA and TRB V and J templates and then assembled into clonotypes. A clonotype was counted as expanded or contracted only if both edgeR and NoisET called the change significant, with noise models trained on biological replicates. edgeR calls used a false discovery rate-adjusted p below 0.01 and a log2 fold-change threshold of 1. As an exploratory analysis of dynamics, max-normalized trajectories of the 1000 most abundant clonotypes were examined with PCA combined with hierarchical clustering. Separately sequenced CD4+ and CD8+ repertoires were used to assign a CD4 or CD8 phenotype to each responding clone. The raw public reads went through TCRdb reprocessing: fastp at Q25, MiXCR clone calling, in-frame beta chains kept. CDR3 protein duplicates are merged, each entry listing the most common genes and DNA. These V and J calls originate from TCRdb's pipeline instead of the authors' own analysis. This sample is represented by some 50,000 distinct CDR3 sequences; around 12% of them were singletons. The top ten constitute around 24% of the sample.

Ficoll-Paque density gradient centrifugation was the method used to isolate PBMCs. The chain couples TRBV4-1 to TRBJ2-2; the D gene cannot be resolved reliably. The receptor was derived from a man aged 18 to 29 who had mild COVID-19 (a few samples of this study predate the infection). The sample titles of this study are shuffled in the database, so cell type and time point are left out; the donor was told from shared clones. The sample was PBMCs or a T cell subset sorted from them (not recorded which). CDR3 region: CASSQEVPIPGELFF. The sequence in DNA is TGCGCCAGCAGCCAAGAGGTGCCGATCCCCGGGGAGCTGTTTTTT.